The subject of this entry is one TCR beta chain. The CDR3 totals 11 residues. The germline V gene has CDR1 SGHDN and CDR2 FVKESK. V lost 4 bases and J lost 8, with 8 bases in between. Clones were sequenced by immunoSEQ multiplex PCR, and TCRdb holds only the in-frame ones, with some missing. The sample has approximately 670,000 clones; approximately 90% are singletons. This entry comes from a study of blood T cell repertoires in COVID-19. Across the whole study: The analysed material was cDNA or gDNA that came from T cells, B-cell-depleted T cells, or PBMCs.

The rearrangement uses TRBV14 and TRBJ1-2; D perhaps matches TRBD1 (5 bases). This TCR came from a woman aged 18-29 years with acute or convalescent COVID-19. The sample consisted of peripheral blood. The CDR3 nucleotides are TGTGCCAGCAGCCCGCGGGGGGGCTACACCTTC. Protein product: CASSPRGGYTF.